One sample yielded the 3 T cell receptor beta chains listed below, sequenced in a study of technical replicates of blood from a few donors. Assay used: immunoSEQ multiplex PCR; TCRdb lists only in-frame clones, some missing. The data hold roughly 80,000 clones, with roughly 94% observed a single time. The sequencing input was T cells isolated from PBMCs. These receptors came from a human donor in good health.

CDR3 sequence reads: CASSNLGGYNQPQHF. CDR3 coding DNA: TGTGCCAGTAGTAACTTAGGGGGTTACAATCAGCCCCAGCATTTT. The V call is TRBV19, the J call TRBJ1-5, with D tentatively TRBD1 (6 bases). The V end was cut by 4 bases, the J end by 3 bases, with 13 bases between. Per the germline V gene, CDR1 is LNHDA and CDR2 is SQIVND (reference sequence). The length of the CDR3 is 15 residues. Filled out from reference TRBV19 and TRBJ1-5, the complete variable domain reads DGGITQSPKYLFRKEGQNVTLSCEQNLNHDAMYWYRQDPGQGLRLIYYSQIVNDFQKGDIAEGYSVSREKKESFPLTVTSAQKNPTAFYLCASSNLGGYNQPQHFGDGTRLSIL.

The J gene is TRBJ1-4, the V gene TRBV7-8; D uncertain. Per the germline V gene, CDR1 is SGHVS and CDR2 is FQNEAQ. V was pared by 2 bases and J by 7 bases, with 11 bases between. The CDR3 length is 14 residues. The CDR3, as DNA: TGTGCCAGCAGCTTAAAGTTCGGGATTGAAAAACTGTTTTTT. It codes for CASSLKFGIEKLFF.

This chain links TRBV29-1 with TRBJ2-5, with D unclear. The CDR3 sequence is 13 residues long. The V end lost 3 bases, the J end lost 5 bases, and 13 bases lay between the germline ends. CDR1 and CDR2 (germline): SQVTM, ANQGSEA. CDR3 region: CSVDMASRETQYF. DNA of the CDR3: TGCAGCGTTGATATGGCTAGTAGGGAGACCCAGTACTTC. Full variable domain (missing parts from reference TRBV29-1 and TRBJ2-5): SAVISQKPSRDICQRGTSLTIQCQVDSQVTMMFWYRQQPGQSLTLIATANQGSEATYESGFVIDKFPISRPNLTFSTLTVSNMSPEDSSIYLCSVDMASRETQYFGPGTRLLVL.